These 13 T cell receptor beta chains originate from one sample sequenced in a study of blood T cell repertoires in COVID-19. Profiled with immunoSEQ multiplex PCR; TCRdb holds only in-frame clones, not every one. The data contain 310,000 or so clones, nearly 90% of them singletons. Sequencing was carried out using PBMCs or T cells enriched from blood (not recorded which). The receptors shown here come from a woman aged 25 to 39 who had recovered from COVID-19.

The V gene is TRBV30, the J gene TRBJ2-2; the D gene is possibly TRBD2 (6 bases). Germline loops: CDR1 GTSNPN, CDR2 SVGIG (reference sequence). The germline V and J ends were trimmed by 3 bases and 6 bases, with 8 bases remaining between them. This CDR3 has 12 amino acids. This CDR3 is CAWRPGAGELFF. Written as DNA, the CDR3 is TGTGCCTGGAGGCCGGGGGCCGGGGAGCTGTTTTTT.

The V and J genes are TRBV3-1 (or the pseudogene TRBV3-2) and TRBJ1-5, with 10 bases that match TRBD1. The CDR3 runs to 14 residues. V gave up 1 base and J gave up 8 bases; unmatched junction bases: 2. The V gene's germline CDR1 is LGHDT and CDR2 YNNKEL (reference sequence). This CDR3 reads CASSQGTGGKPQHF. Written as DNA, the CDR3 is TGTGCCAGCAGCCAAGGGACAGGGGGAAAGCCCCAGCATTTT.

The rearrangement uses TRBV5-1 and TRBJ2-3; weak D call: TRBD2 (7 bases). The CDR3 consists of 15 residues. Germline CDR1 is SGHRS and CDR2 is YFSETQ. V was shortened by 0 bases and J by 2 bases, with 10 bases between the two germline ends. The CDR3 DNA reads as TGCGCCAGCAGCTTGGGCGGGGGCAACACAGATACGCAGTATTTT. Amino acid sequence: CASSLGGGNTDTQYF.

This clone has just one count. The chain has TRBV6-5 and TRBJ1-1; 8 bases line up with TRBD1. The CDR3 runs to 12 residues. Germline CDR1 MNHEY, CDR2 SVGAGI. Trimming took 4 bases from V and 11 from J; bases not matched to a gene: 6. CDR3 sequence: CASSSSGGVAFF. The CDR3 nucleotides are TGTGCCAGCAGTTCGTCAGGGGGCGTTGCTTTCTTT.

This chain links TRBV23-1 with TRBJ1-6; a weak D match, TRBD1 (6 bases). TRBV23-1 qualifies as an ORF whose function is uncertain. There are 15 residues in the CDR3. Trimming stripped 2 bases from V and 8 bases from J, with 13 bases between. As DNA, the CDR3 is TGCGCCAGCAGTCAAATTTCAGGGGTACATTCACCCCTCCACTTT. Encoded protein: CASSQISGVHSPLHF.

The chain combines TRBV6-5 with TRBJ2-1, with 12 bases identical to TRBD2. This CDR3 contains 15 residues. V shed 7 bases, J shed 2 bases, and the junction held 3 bases outside the gene matches. Per the germline V gene, CDR1 is MNHEY and CDR2 is SVGAGI. CDR3 bases: TGTGCCAGCACGAGACTAGCGGGAGCCTACAATGAGCAGTTCTTC. Translating it yields CASTRLAGAYNEQFF.

This clone was recorded a few times. The gene calls are TRBV5-1 and TRBJ2-7; tentative D call: TRBD1 (5 bases). Trimming left V 2 bases short and J 3 bases short, with 9 bases between. The CDR3 contains 13 residues. From germline, CDR1 is SGHRS and CDR2 YFSETQ. CDR3 sequence reads: CASSFLTDYEQYF. The CDR3, as DNA: TGCGCCAGCAGCTTCTTGACAGACTACGAGCAGTACTTC.

This chain links TRBV7-8 with TRBJ1-4; 9 bases match TRBD1. This CDR3 is built from 15 residues. The ends lost 9 bases at V and 6 bases at J; junction bases unmatched: 11. Germline V gene lookup returns CDR1 SGHVS and CDR2 FQNEAQ. CDR3 DNA sequence: TGTGCCAGTACCCTTGGGACAGGGTTTCATGAAAAACTGTTTTTT. It codes for CASTLGTGFHEKLFF.

The chain has TRBV19 and TRBJ1-5; D ambiguous. This CDR3 contains 15 residues. The V and J ends lost 1 base and 9 bases respectively, with 16 bases between them. CDR1 is LNHDA and CDR2 is SQIVND in the germline V gene (reference sequence). The CDR3 loop reads CASSIGAGQSGPQHF. The CDR3 DNA is TGTGCCAGTAGTATAGGAGCAGGTCAGTCAGGGCCCCAGCATTTT.

The chain has TRBV29-1 and TRBJ1-1; D unclear. The CDR3 contains 14 residues. Looked up from germline, CDR1 is SQVTM and CDR2 is ANQGSEA. Trimming took 6 bases from V and 2 from J, leaving 16 bases between them. DNA of the CDR3: TGCAGCGTCTTGACATCCCCAGGCAACACTGAAGCTTTCTTT. This translates into CSVLTSPGNTEAFF.

The chain carries TRBV18 and TRBJ2-4; tentative D call: TRBD2 (6 bases). The CDR3 contains 16 residues. CDR1 and CDR2 from the germline V gene are KGHSH and LQKENI. V was clipped by 0 bases and J by 0 bases, with 9 bases between them. CDR3 DNA: TGTGCCAGCTCACCACCTCAGGAGGGAGCCAAAAACATTCAGTACTTC. Translated, it gives CASSPPQEGAKNIQYF.

The chain has TRBV7-3 and TRBJ2-3, with D perhaps TRBD2 (6 bases). Germline V gene lookup returns CDR1 SGHTA and CDR2 FQGTGA. The V end was cut by 0 bases, the J end by 1 base, with 8 bases between. CDR3 length: 15 residues. The CDR3 nucleotides are TGTGCCAGCAGCTTAACGGCGGGGCGCACAGATACGCAGTATTTT. This encodes CASSLTAGRTDTQYF.

This rearrangement joins TRBV4-2 to TRBJ2-3; 8 bases match TRBD2. The ends lost 0 bases at V and 1 base at J; junction bases unmatched: 9. The CDR3 is made up of 18 amino acids. Germline V CDR1 and CDR2: LGHNA, YNFKEQ. CDR3 bases: TGTGCCAGCAGCCAAGATCTCCCCAGCGGGGGCCGCACAGATACGCAGTATTTT. This translates into CASSQDLPSGGRTDTQYF.